The sequence of this T cell receptor (beta chain) was determined in a study of cytomegalovirus exposure and HLA in healthy donors. Whole-study findings and limits: Within an earlier analysis, most TCR beta V segments proved productive either about 87% or about 30% of the time.

Researchers ran the PCR with 60 Vbeta and 13 Jbeta primers. This table comes from immunoSEQ multiplex PCR, and its TCRdb copy is limited to in-frame clones, with some not included. Altogether about 130,000 clones are present, around three fifths being singletons, with the ten largest covering 2.4%. Germline lookup yields CDR1 SGHRS and CDR2 YFSETQ. Trimming removed 0 bases from V and 2 bases from J; junction bases left unmatched: 4. The CDR3 has 15 amino acids. This clone occurred once. What it binds is unknown. The rearrangement uses TRBV5-1 and TRBJ2-5, with 7 nucleotides matching TRBD2. The TCR was taken from a woman between 35 and 50 years old in good health and CMV-seronegative. The sample taken for sequencing was PBMCs. Here the CDR3 reads CASSLASGAQETQYF. The CDR3 DNA sequence: TGCGCCAGCAGCTTGGCGAGCGGGGCACAAGAGACCCAGTACTTC.